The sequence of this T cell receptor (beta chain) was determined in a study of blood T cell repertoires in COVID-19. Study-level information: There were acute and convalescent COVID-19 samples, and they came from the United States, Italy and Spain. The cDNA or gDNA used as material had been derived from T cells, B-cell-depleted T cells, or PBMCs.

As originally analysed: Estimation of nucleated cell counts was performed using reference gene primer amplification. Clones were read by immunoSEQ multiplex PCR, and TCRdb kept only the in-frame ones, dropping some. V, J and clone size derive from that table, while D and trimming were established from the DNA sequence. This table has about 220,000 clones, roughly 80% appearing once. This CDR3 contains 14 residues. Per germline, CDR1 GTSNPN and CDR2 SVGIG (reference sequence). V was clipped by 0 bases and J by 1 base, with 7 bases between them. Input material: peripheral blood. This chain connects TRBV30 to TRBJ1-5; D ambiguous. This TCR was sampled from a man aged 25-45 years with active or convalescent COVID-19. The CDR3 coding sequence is TGTGCCTGGAGTGTCGGGTTGAGCAATCAGCCCCAGCATTTT. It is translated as CAWSVGLSNQPQHF.